The 11 T cell receptor beta chains listed next were all sequenced from one sample in a study of CD8+ T cells in alopecia areata. Treatment defined: oral pan-JAK inhibitor, 5-10 mg twice daily. Sequencing relied on a cDNA template that was reverse transcribed from extracted RNA. Here immunoSEQ multiplex PCR was the method, and the copy in TCRdb shows in-frame clones only, minus some. The profile shows 35,000 to 50,000 clones, roughly 89% of them singletons. The sequencing used CD8+ T cells sorted from blood, collected at week 24, from a patient treated with tofacitinib. These receptors were collected from a human donor with alopecia areata.

The chain links TRBV7-2 to TRBJ2-7; no clear D gene. V lost 5 bases, J lost 1 base, and 6 bases lay in between. This CDR3 has 12 amino acids. Germline CDR1 SGHTA, CDR2 FQGNSA. Here the CDR3 DNA reads TGTGCCAGCAGCGCCTCTTCCTACGAGCAGTACTTC. Translated, it gives CASSASSYEQYF.

The V and J genes are TRBV6-6 and TRBJ2-7, with a weak D call TRBD2 (6 bases). The V gene's germline CDR1 is MNHNY and CDR2 SVGAGI (reference sequence). The CDR3 length is 12 residues. Trimming pared 2 bases from V and 7 bases from J, leaving 9 bases between. Here the CDR3 reads CASSYAGREQYF. As DNA, the CDR3 is TGTGCCAGCAGTTACGCGGGGCGGGAGCAGTACTTC.

The chain recombines TRBV29-1 with TRBJ2-3, with unresolved D. The CDR3 totals 12 residues. CDR1 and CDR2 (germline): SQVTM, ANQGSEA. The CDR3 here is CSALPGTDTQYF. DNA for the CDR3: TGCAGTGCTCTCCCCGGCACAGATACGCAGTATTTT.

The chain employs TRBV7-6 and TRBJ2-3; TRBD2 aligns across 7 bases. This CDR3 comprises 15 residues. J lost 0 bases, V lost 1 base, and 1 base had no gene match. In germline, CDR1 is SGHVS, CDR2 FNYEAQ. The CDR3 region has the DNA TGTGCCAGCAGCTTAGTGGGGGGGAGCACAGATACGCAGTATTTT. Protein sequence: CASSLVGGSTDTQYF.

This clone was recorded only once. This chain connects TRBV11-1 to TRBJ2-3; tentatively, D is TRBD1 (5 bases). The CDR3 runs to 16 residues. Germline CDR1 SGHAT, CDR2 FQDESV (reference sequence). V was pared by 3 bases and J by 1 base, with 14 bases between. This CDR3 is CASSLSWGEGTDTQYF. CDR3 nucleotides: TGTGCCAGCAGCTTGTCCTGGGGCGAGGGCACAGATACGCAGTATTTT.

The V and J genes are TRBV27 and TRBJ2-7; 7 bases agree with TRBD1. Germline trimming cut 5 bases from V and 1 base from J; bases unmatched to any gene: 11. This CDR3 is 16 amino acids long. Germline values: CDR1 MNHEY, CDR2 SMNVEV (reference sequence). The CDR3 DNA follows: TGTGCCAGCAGTCCCTCGACAGGGAAAAGGTCCTACGAGCAGTACTTC. It specifies CASSPSTGKRSYEQYF.

J is TRBJ2-5 and V is TRBV7-8; TRBD1 or TRBD2 may be the D gene (5 bases each). Germline CDR1 reads SGHVS; CDR2 reads FQNEAQ. The germline V and J ends were trimmed by 4 bases and 1 base, with 7 bases remaining between them. CDR3 length equals 13 residues. The CDR3 coding sequence is TGTGCCAGCAGCTCCGGGACCCAAGAGACCCAGTACTTC. It specifies CASSSGTQETQYF.

The chain recombines TRBV28 with TRBJ2-7; 9 bases line up with TRBD1. J was trimmed by 5 bases and V by 5 bases; bases with no gene match: 7. The germline V gene encodes CDR1 MDHEN and CDR2 SYDVKM. This CDR3 region has 14 residues. The CDR3 DNA follows: TGTGCCAGCAGTGAAACAGGGGGCGGGGACGAGCAGTACTTC. It specifies CASSETGGGDEQYF. Full variable domain (remainder filled in from reference TRBV28 and TRBJ2-7): DVKVTQSSRYLVKRTGEKVFLECVQDMDHENMFWYRQDPGLGLRLIYFSYDVKMKEKGDIPEGYSVSREKKERFSLILESASTNQTSMYLCASSETGGGDEQYFGPGTRLTVT.

The rearrangement uses TRBV7-9 and TRBJ2-5, with 8 bases fitting TRBD1. V shed 5 bases and J 4 bases; nucleotides not matched to a gene: 6. CDR3 length: 14 residues. Germline V CDR1 and CDR2: SEHNR, FQNEAQ (reference sequence). The CDR3 sequence: CASSKTGAGETQYF. CDR3 in DNA: TGTGCCAGCAGCAAGACAGGGGCCGGAGAGACCCAGTACTTC.

There are a few counts of this clone. The chain carries TRBV29-1 and TRBJ2-5; 7 nucleotides agree with TRBD2. The CDR3 consists of 14 residues. Unmatched junction bases numbered 8, after V lost 4 bases and J lost 3 bases. CDR1 is SQVTM, CDR2 ANQGSEA, per germline. CDR3 protein: CSVVNAAGEETQYF. The DNA of the CDR3 is TGCAGCGTTGTCAACGCGGCGGGGGAAGAGACCCAGTACTTC. The whole variable domain, remainder taken from reference TRBV29-1 and TRBJ2-5, is SAVISQKPSRDICQRGTSLTIQCQVDSQVTMMFWYRQQPGQSLTLIATANQGSEATYESGFVIDKFPISRPNLTFSTLTVSNMSPEDSSIYLCSVVNAAGEETQYFGPGTRLLVL.

The V gene is TRBV7-9, the J gene TRBJ2-7, with D possibly being TRBD1 (8 bases). Trimming cost V 4 bases and J 3 bases, with 19 bases left between them. Germline CDR1 is SEHNR and CDR2 is FQNEAQ (reference sequence). There are 16 residues in the CDR3. CDR3 sequence reads: CASSYRTGRGGYEQYF. The CDR3 DNA sequence: TGTGCCAGCAGCTACCGGACAGGGAGGGGTGGCTACGAGCAGTACTTC.